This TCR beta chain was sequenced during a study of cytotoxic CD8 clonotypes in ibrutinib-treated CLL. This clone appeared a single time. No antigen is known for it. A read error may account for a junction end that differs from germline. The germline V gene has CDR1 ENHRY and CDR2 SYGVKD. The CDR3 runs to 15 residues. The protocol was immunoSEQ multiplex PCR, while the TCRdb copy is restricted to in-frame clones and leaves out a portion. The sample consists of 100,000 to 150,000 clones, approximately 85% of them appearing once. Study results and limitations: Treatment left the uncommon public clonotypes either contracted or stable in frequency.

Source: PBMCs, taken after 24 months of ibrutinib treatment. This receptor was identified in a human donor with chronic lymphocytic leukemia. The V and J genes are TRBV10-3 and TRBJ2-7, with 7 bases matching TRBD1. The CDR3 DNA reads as TGTGCCAGCAGTTACTCGACGCAGGGGGACTACGAGCAGTACTTC. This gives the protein CASSYSTQGDYEQYF.